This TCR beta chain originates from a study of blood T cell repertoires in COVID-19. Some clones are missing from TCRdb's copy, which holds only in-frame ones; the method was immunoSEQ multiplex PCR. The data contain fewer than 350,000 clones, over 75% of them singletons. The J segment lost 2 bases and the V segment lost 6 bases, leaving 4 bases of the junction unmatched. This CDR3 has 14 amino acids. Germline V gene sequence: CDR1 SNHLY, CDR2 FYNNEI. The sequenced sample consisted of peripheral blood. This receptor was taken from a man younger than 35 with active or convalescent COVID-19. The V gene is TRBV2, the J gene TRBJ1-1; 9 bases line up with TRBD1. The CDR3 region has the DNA TGTGCCAGCAGATACAGGGGGCATAACACTGAAGCTTTCTTT. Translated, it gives CASRYRGHNTEAFF.